The clone carrying this T cell receptor (beta chain) has only one observation. These data belong to a study of blood T cell repertoires in COVID-19. Study context: Sample material is recorded as cDNA or gDNA derived from T cells, B-cell-depleted T cells, or PBMCs.

The authors' processing: Amplification of reference gene primers provided the estimated nucleated cell counts. The method was immunoSEQ multiplex PCR; TCRdb's version includes in-frame clones alone and lacks a portion of them. V and J calls and clone size are copied from that table; D and trimming were computed from the DNA. The sample lists approximately 190,000 clones, 80% to 85% occurring once. This CDR3 contains 15 residues. Trimming shortened V by 0 bases and J by 7 bases, and 13 bases separated the two germline ends. Germline V CDR1 and CDR2: MGHRA, YSYEKL. In terms of age and location, participants ranged from roughly 18 to 100 years and lived in fewer than 30 US areas.

The receptor comes from a man in his forties who had recovered from COVID-19. The sequenced material came from PBMCs or T cells enriched from blood (not recorded which). V and J are TRBV4-1 and TRBJ2-1, with a weak D call TRBD1 (8 bases). Here the CDR3 reads CASSQDLQGGNEQFF. The CDR3 nucleotides read TGCGCCAGCAGCCAAGATTTACAGGGGGGGAATGAGCAGTTCTTC.